This entry features one T cell receptor (beta chain) sequence. Its antigen is not identified. Primers included in the PCR were 60 Vbeta and 13 Jbeta primers. Assay used: immunoSEQ multiplex PCR; TCRdb lists only in-frame clones, some missing. This table has about 160,000 clones, approximately 88% appearing once. This sample was included in a study of cytomegalovirus exposure and HLA in healthy donors. Study-level findings and limits: Presence/absence analyses supposed approximately even sequencing depth among donors. Trimming of TCR beta V- and J-genes showed a link, identified in a later analysis, to a missense DCLRE1C variant.

J was trimmed by 6 bases and V by 5 bases; bases with no gene match: 7. CDR1 is SEHNR and CDR2 is FQNEAQ in the germline V gene (reference sequence). This CDR3 region has 15 residues. This clonotype was obtained from a woman aged 25 to 39 in good health and CMV-seronegative. The gene calls are TRBV7-9 and TRBJ1-5; 10 nucleotides align to TRBD1. The specimen was PBMCs. This CDR3 is CASSATGGRGQPQHF. The CDR3 DNA sequence: TGTGCCAGCAGCGCGACAGGGGGCCGGGGTCAGCCCCAGCATTTT.